This TCR beta chain emerged from a study of shared T cell receptors in the human thymus. The CDR3 sequence is 15 residues long. Trimming shortened V by 5 bases and J by 8 bases, and 19 bases separated the two germline ends. In germline, CDR1 is MDHEN, CDR2 SYDVKM. Some clones are missing from TCRdb's copy, which holds only in-frame ones; the method was immunoSEQ multiplex PCR. The table lists about 380,000 clones, around 93% of them singletons. The J gene is TRBJ1-3, the V gene TRBV28; tentatively, D is TRBD1 (6 bases). The clonotype was recovered from a human donor. Sequencing was carried out using thymocytes. CDR3 in amino acids: CASSPPTTGLHTIYF. CDR3 bases: TGTGCCAGCAGTCCCCCCACCACAGGGTTACACACCATATATTTT.